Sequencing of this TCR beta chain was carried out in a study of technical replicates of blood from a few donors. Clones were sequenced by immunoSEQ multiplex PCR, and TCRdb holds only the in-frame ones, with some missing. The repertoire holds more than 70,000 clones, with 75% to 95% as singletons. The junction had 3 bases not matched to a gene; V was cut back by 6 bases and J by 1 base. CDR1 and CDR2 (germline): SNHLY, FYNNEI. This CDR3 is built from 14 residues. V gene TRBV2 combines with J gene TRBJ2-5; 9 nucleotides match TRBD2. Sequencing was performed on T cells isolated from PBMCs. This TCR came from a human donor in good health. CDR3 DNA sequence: TGTGCCAGCAGGCGGGGGGGGCCCCAAGAGACCCAGTACTTC. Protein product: CASRRGGPQETQYF.